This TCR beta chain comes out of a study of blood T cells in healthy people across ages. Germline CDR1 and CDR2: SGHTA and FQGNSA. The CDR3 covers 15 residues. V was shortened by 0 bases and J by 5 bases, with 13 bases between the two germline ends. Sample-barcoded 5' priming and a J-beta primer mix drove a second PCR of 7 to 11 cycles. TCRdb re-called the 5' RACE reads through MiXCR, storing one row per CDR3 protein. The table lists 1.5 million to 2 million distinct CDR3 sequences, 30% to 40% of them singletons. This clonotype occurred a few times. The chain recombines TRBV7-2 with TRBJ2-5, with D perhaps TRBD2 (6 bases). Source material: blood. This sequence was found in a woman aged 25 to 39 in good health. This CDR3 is CASSLAGGWGETQYF. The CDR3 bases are TGTGCCAGCAGCTTAGCGGGAGGCTGGGGGGAGACCCAGTACTTC.